The clone carrying this T cell receptor beta chain was observed at least ten times. The antigen is undetermined. The data were obtained in a study of spatial heterogeneity in lung cancer. The wider study: The study observed each unique TCR and UMI combination more than ten times on average in raw reads. Study-wide results and limits: Tumor TCRs that were ubiquitous and expanded showed up in blood more at resection than follow-up.

One entry per CDR3 protein, called by TCRdb with MiXCR from the 5' RACE reads. The sample holds approximately 22,000 distinct CDR3 sequences, 4.6% seen once. Regarding time point: sample taken at primary tumor resection. From tumor, nontumor lung or frozen PBMC, whole RNA was taken unsorted for sequencing. This TCR derives from a male donor with early-stage non-small cell lung cancer. The sample in question was PBMCs, obtained at surgery.

DNA for the CDR3: TGTGCCAGCCTGGCGGGGGGAGCCCATACGCAGTATTTT. It encodes CASLAGGAHTQYF. This sequence joins TRBV6-6 and TRBJ2-3; 8 nucleotides line up with TRBD2. The length of the CDR3 is 13 residues. The trim removed 8 bases at V and 7 bases at J, leaving 8 bases unmatched. Per germline, CDR1 MNHNY and CDR2 SVGAGI (reference sequence).